This TCR beta chain was recovered during a study of response to subunit inactivated influenza vaccine. Using its own MiXCR run on the RT-PCR reads, TCRdb lists one record per CDR3 protein. The table records almost 250,000 distinct CDR3 sequences, more than 10% of them present only once. Regarding the study as a whole: It was suggested by the authors that few new T cells are recruited by each seasonal influenza vaccination.

On this clonotype: The antigen remains unidentified.

Trimming took off 4 bases at V and 2 bases at J, with 12 bases between the two ends. CDR3 size: 14 residues. Germline-derived CDR1 and CDR2 are SGHTA and FQGNSA. This rearrangement joins TRBV7-2 to TRBJ2-7; a possible D gene is TRBD2 (6 bases). This sample comprised non-naive T cells sorted from PBMCs, obtained roughly 2 weeks before vaccination. The sequence was collected from a man aged 45-65 years who received an inactivated influenza vaccine. CDR3 residues: CASSSKGLAYEQYF. The CDR3 DNA reads as TGTGCCAGCAGCTCCAAGGGACTGGCCTACGAGCAGTACTTC.